Each of the 22 T cell receptor beta chains below was sequenced from the same sample in a study of shared clonotypes between healthy human individuals. Produced via immunoSEQ multiplex PCR; TCRdb's table is partial and in-frame only. The repertoire holds around 1,000,000 clones, with roughly 80% as singletons. Source material: memory CD4+ T cells from PBMCs. The subset here: CD45RA-negative fraction. Source of these receptors: a man between 18 and 35 years old in good health. Some clones in this sample may be carry-over from other donors' samples.

The chain couples TRBV9 to TRBJ1-5; D possibly corresponds to TRBD1 (5 bases). V dropped 6 bases and J dropped 0 bases, with 22 bases sitting between them. Germline lookup yields CDR1 SGDLS and CDR2 YYNGEE. This CDR3 is 18 amino acids long. The CDR3 spells CASMAGGSPRYSNQPQHF. The CDR3 nucleotides read TGTGCCAGCATGGCGGGGGGGAGTCCTCGTTATAGCAATCAGCCCCAGCATTTT.

The genes are TRBV10-3 and TRBJ1-2, with D tentatively TRBD1 (5 bases). V was shortened by 0 bases and J by 3 bases, with 14 bases between the two germline ends. CDR3 size: 16 residues. Germline V lookup: CDR1 ENHRY, CDR2 SYGVKD. This CDR3 is CAISESMIQGYYGYTF. CDR3 bases: TGTGCCATCAGTGAGTCGATGATTCAGGGTTACTATGGCTACACCTTC.

The chain links TRBV7-3 to TRBJ1-1, with D maybe TRBD1 (5 bases). This CDR3 contains 15 residues. From germline, CDR1 is SGHTA and CDR2 FQGTGA. The V end lost 0 bases, the J end lost 1 base, and 9 bases lay between the germline ends. The CDR3 is CASSLTPGTNTEAFF. Here the CDR3 DNA reads TGTGCCAGCAGCTTAACTCCAGGGACGAACACTGAAGCTTTCTTT.

J is TRBJ2-5 and V is TRBV29-1; 9 nucleotides match TRBD2. V shed 7 bases, J shed 4 bases, and the junction held 7 bases outside the gene matches. Germline-derived CDR1 and CDR2 are SQVTM and ANQGSEA. The CDR3 is 13 residues long. The CDR3 loop reads CSADFSGRETQYF. The CDR3 DNA reads as TGCAGCGCCGACTTTAGCGGGAGAGAGACCCAGTACTTC.

The CDR3 DNA sequence: TGTGCCAGCAGTTTATCGATAGTCCCCGGGACAGGGAACTATGGCTACACCTTC. It translates to CASSLSIVPGTGNYGYTF. The chain joins TRBV27 to TRBJ1-2, with 9 bases fitting TRBD1. The J segment lost 2 bases and the V segment lost 0 bases, leaving 10 bases of the junction unmatched. CDR1 is MNHEY, CDR2 SMNVEV, per germline (reference sequence). This CDR3 spans 18 amino acids.

There are a few counts of this clone. The chain joins TRBV28 to TRBJ1-1; 8 nucleotides line up with TRBD1. Losses at the gene ends were 6 bases for V and 10 bases for J; bases not matched to a gene: 7. The CDR3 length is 12 residues. The germline V gene encodes CDR1 MDHEN and CDR2 SYDVKM. The CDR3 nucleotides read TGTGCCAGCAGGCATCAGGGGGCGCGAGCTTTCTTT. Encoded protein: CASRHQGARAFF. Supplemented by reference TRBV28 and TRBJ1-1, the full variable domain reads DVKVTQSSRYLVKRTGEKVFLECVQDMDHENMFWYRQDPGLGLRLIYFSYDVKMKEKGDIPEGYSVSREKKERFSLILESASTNQTSMYLCASRHQGARAFFGQGTRLTVV.

This rearrangement joins TRBV27 to TRBJ1-2; tentative D call: TRBD1 (5 bases). This CDR3 contains 17 residues. V shed 2 bases and J shed 4 bases, with 20 bases lying between them. Looked up from germline, CDR1 is MNHEY and CDR2 is SMNVEV (reference sequence). CDR3 loop: CASSLAGTQGRIYGYTF. CDR3 DNA: TGTGCCAGCAGTTTAGCGGGGACTCAGGGACGGATCTATGGCTACACCTTC.

This clone showed up just once. This chain connects TRBV4-1 to TRBJ2-2; D gene unclear. The length of the CDR3 is 14 residues. V was cut by 2 bases and J by 5 bases, with 9 bases left in between. Germline V CDR1 and CDR2: MGHRA, YSYEKL. CDR3 in amino acids: CASSQKFVTGELFF. The CDR3 DNA reads as TGCGCCAGCAGCCAAAAGTTCGTAACCGGGGAGCTGTTTTTT.

The V gene is TRBV29-1, the J gene TRBJ1-2; D is uncertain. The CDR3 loop spans 12 amino acids. The V and J ends lost 4 bases and 4 bases respectively, with 10 bases between them. Germline V gives CDR1 SQVTM, CDR2 ANQGSEA. The CDR3 loop is CSVGEPGYGYTF. CDR3 coding DNA: TGCAGCGTTGGTGAGCCTGGCTATGGCTACACCTTC.

V usage is TRBV30 and J usage is TRBJ1-2; no definite D call. CDR3 length: 14 amino acids. The ends were cut back, 0 bases at V and 4 bases at J, with 12 bases in the middle. Germline V gene lookup returns CDR1 GTSNPN and CDR2 SVGIG (reference sequence). CDR3 sequence (DNA): TGTGCCTGGAGTGTAGAGGGATTTGGCTATGGCTACACCTTC. Translating gives CAWSVEGFGYGYTF. The whole variable domain, remainder taken from reference TRBV30 and TRBJ1-2, is SQTIHQWPATLVQPVGSPLSLECTVEGTSNPNLYWYRQAAGRGLQLLFYSVGIGQISSEVPQNLSASRPQDRQFILSSKKLLLSDSGFYLCAWSVEGFGYGYTFGSGTRLTVV.

The chain links TRBV28 to TRBJ2-7; D unresolved. V was cut by 4 bases and J by 6 bases, with 10 bases left in between. This CDR3 has 12 amino acids. Germline-derived CDR1 and CDR2 are MDHEN and SYDVKM. CDR3 amino acids: CASSSGSGEQYF. The CDR3 DNA follows: TGTGCCAGCAGTTCCGGGTCCGGCGAGCAGTACTTC.

This chain connects TRBV23-1 to TRBJ2-7; tentatively, D is TRBD1 or TRBD2 (7 bases each). TRBV23-1 is assigned to the ORF class and has an uncertain function. V shed 8 bases and J shed 7 bases, with 18 bases lying between them. The CDR3 covers 13 residues. The CDR3 here is CASPGEGAGEQYF. The CDR3 DNA is TGCGCCAGCCCCGGGGAGGGGGCGGGTGAGCAGTACTTC.

This clone was seen only a few times. The chain couples TRBV7-2 to TRBJ2-1; D is uncertain. From germline, CDR1 is SGHTA and CDR2 FQGNSA. The CDR3 sequence is 11 residues long. The V gene lost 5 bases and the J gene lost 13 bases, with 12 bases spanning the gap. In DNA, the CDR3 is TGTGCCAGCAGCCCGGAGATAAGACAGTTCTTC. It yields the protein CASSPEIRQFF.

V and J are TRBV7-2 and TRBJ2-1, with D possibly TRBD2 on 6 matching bases. V was clipped by 1 base and J by 1 base, with 17 bases between them. This CDR3 has 18 residues. The germline CDR1 and CDR2 sequences are SGHTA and FQGNSA. This chain's CDR3 is CASSLEYLAFGSYNEQFF. CDR3 DNA sequence: TGTGCCAGCAGCTTAGAATATCTAGCGTTCGGGTCCTACAATGAGCAGTTCTTC.

The V gene is TRBV5-6, the J gene TRBJ1-1, with TRBD1 identical over 7 bases. Germline CDR1 reads SGHDT; CDR2 reads YYEEEE. This CDR3 is 15 amino acids long. Unmatched junction bases numbered 6, after V lost 4 bases and J lost 0 bases. The CDR3 region has the DNA TGTGCCAGCAGCGGATCCGGGACAGTGAACACTGAAGCTTTCTTT. This translates into CASSGSGTVNTEAFF.

V is TRBV6-1 and J is TRBJ2-1; the match to TRBD1 covers 7 bases. Trimming at V came to 5 bases and at J to 8 bases, leaving 3 bases not matched to a gene. The CDR3 has 12 amino acids. Germline V CDR1 and CDR2: MNHNS, SASEGT. CDR3 nucleotide sequence: TGTGCCAGCAGTTGGACAGGTCATGAGCAGTTCTTC. The encoded protein is CASSWTGHEQFF.

The chain combines TRBV2 with TRBJ1-5; possibly TRBD1 for D (5 bases). CDR1 is SNHLY, CDR2 FYNNEI, per germline. The ends were cut back, 7 bases at V and 9 bases at J, with 13 bases in the middle. The CDR3 spans 12 residues. Here the CDR3 DNA reads TGTGCCAGCACTTCCGACAGAGGGCCCCAGCATTTT. Residues: CASTSDRGPQHF.

This clone appeared a few times. CDR3 DNA: TGTGCCTCTCGCCGGGACGGAGATGGAGGCTACACCTTC. This gives the protein CASRRDGDGGYTF. The chain has TRBV6-1 and TRBJ1-2; tentatively, D is TRBD1 (5 bases). Germline V gene sequence: CDR1 MNHNS, CDR2 SASEGT. V lost 11 bases and J lost 8, with 21 bases in between. The CDR3 length is 13 residues.

A word on this clone: A much larger clone lies one base from this, so it may be a read error. The chain employs TRBV29-1 and TRBJ1-2, with D maybe TRBD1 (5 bases). This CDR3 is built from 13 residues. Per germline, CDR1 SQVTM and CDR2 ANQGSEA. CDR3 bases: TGCAGCGTTGAGGGTGGGGCTAACTATGGCCACACCTTC. Translation gives CSVEGGANYGHTF.

On this clone itself: In the same sample, other DNA sequences code for this CDR3. The CDR3 sequence: CASSLAGQNYGYTF. Here the CDR3 DNA reads TGTGCCAGCAGCTTAGCCGGACAGAACTATGGCTACACCTTC. V and J are TRBV7-2 and TRBJ1-2, with D possibly TRBD1 on 6 matching bases. CDR1 is SGHTA, CDR2 FQGNSA, per germline. V lost 0 bases and J lost 2, with 7 bases in between. The CDR3 runs to 14 residues.

The chain combines TRBV28 with TRBJ1-1, with D possibly TRBD1 on 5 matching bases. From germline, CDR1 is MDHEN and CDR2 SYDVKM. Trimming took off 2 bases at V and 3 bases at J, with 13 bases between the two ends. CDR3 size: 15 residues. CDR3 residues: CASSLNRGGDTEAFF. The CDR3 DNA reads TGTGCCAGCAGTTTAAATCGGGGAGGGGACACTGAAGCTTTCTTT.

The DNA for the CDR3 is TGTGCCAGCAGTGAAAACGGGGGGAACTATGGCTACACCTTC. It yields the protein CASSENGGNYGYTF. The gene calls are TRBV6-1 and TRBJ1-2; D might be TRBD1 (5 bases). The CDR3 totals 14 residues. Germline V gene data show CDR1 as MNHNS and CDR2 as SASEGT. Trimming shortened V by 2 bases and J by 2 bases, and 9 bases separated the two germline ends.